These 17 T cell receptor beta chains came from one sample sequenced in a study of blood T cell repertoires in COVID-19. Generated by immunoSEQ multiplex PCR, the TCRdb table keeps only in-frame clones and is missing some. This table has about 190,000 clones, around 91% appearing once. Sequencing used peripheral blood. The receptors come from a man aged 50-60 years with acute or convalescent COVID-19.

The chain links TRBV27 to TRBJ1-3; D is undetermined. Looked up from germline, CDR1 is MNHEY and CDR2 is SMNVEV (reference sequence). Trimming removed 5 bases at V and 2 bases at J, with 10 bases between. This CDR3 is 14 amino acids long. The CDR3 loop reads CASSTRGPGNTIYF. Here the CDR3 DNA reads TGTGCCAGCAGTACCCGGGGTCCTGGAAACACCATATATTTT.

The chain recombines TRBV4-1 with TRBJ1-6; no reliable D call. The germline V gene encodes CDR1 MGHRA and CDR2 YSYEKL. The V end was cut by 5 bases, the J end by 5 bases, with 19 bases between. The CDR3 sequence is 17 residues long. CDR3: CASSDRFPGSNNSPLHF. CDR3 DNA sequence: TGCGCCAGCAGCGATCGGTTTCCGGGAAGTAATAATTCACCCCTCCACTTT.

V is TRBV7-6 and J is TRBJ1-6, with D maybe TRBD1 (5 bases). The CDR3 sequence is 15 residues long. The V and J ends lost 5 bases and 8 bases respectively, with 16 bases between them. CDR1 and CDR2 from the germline V gene are SGHVS and FNYEAQ. CDR3 sequence (DNA): TGTGCCAGCAGCCAAGAAACTCGGGGGGATTCACCCCTCCACTTT. It encodes CASSQETRGDSPLHF.

Regarding this clone: Other DNA sequences within the sample encode an identical CDR3. The J gene is TRBJ1-5, the V gene TRBV10-3; 8 nucleotides match TRBD1. The CDR3 length is 13 residues. CDR1 is ENHRY and CDR2 is SYGVKD in the germline V gene. With 10 bases clipped from V and 7 bases from J, the junction kept 9 bases outside the gene matches. The CDR3: CATSDRVDQPQHF. CDR3 DNA: TGTGCCACCTCGGACAGGGTAGACCAGCCCCAGCATTTT.

A single count supports this clone. The rearrangement links TRBV9 to TRBJ1-6; possibly TRBD1 for D (6 bases). CDR3 length: 17 amino acids. Germline assignment: CDR1 SGDLS and CDR2 YYNGEE. The V and J ends lost 4 bases and 0 bases respectively, with 14 bases between them. The CDR3 DNA follows: TGTGCCAGCAGCCCCCGGGGAGGGGGCTCCTATAATTCACCCCTCCACTTT. Amino acid sequence: CASSPRGGGSYNSPLHF. The variable domain in full, completed from reference TRBV9 and TRBJ1-6, reads DSGVTQTPKHLITATGQRVTLRCSPRSGDLSVYWYQQSLDQGLQFLIQYYNGEERAKGNILERFSAQQFPDLHSELNLSSLELGDSALYFCASSPRGGGSYNSPLHFGNGTRLTVT.

The J gene is TRBJ1-6, the V gene TRBV5-4; D perhaps matches TRBD1 (5 bases). This CDR3 has 16 residues. Germline CDR1 and CDR2: SGHNT and YYREEE (reference sequence). V dropped 0 bases and J dropped 8 bases, with 15 bases sitting between them. The CDR3 DNA reads TGTGCCAGCAGCTTGGAACTTTGGACATCGGATTCACCCCTCCACTTT. The encoded protein is CASSLELWTSDSPLHF. The variable domain in full, with the rest retrieved from reference TRBV5-4 and TRBJ1-6, is ETGVTQSPTHLIKTRGQQVTLRCSSQSGHNTVSWYQQALGQGPQFIFQYYREEENGRGNFPPRFSGLQFPNYSSELNVNALELDDSALYLCASSLELWTSDSPLHFGNGTRLTVT.

Comments on this clone: It is unclear where the CDR3 begins or ends on the DNA, so no DNA is shown, and the CDR3 is as TCRdb lists it. CDR3 sequence reads: CASSSSTGTYEQYF. The chain links TRBV27 to TRBJ2-7; the table assigns TRBD2, which was not confirmed against the DNA. Germline loops: CDR1 MNHEY, CDR2 SMNVEV (reference sequence). The CDR3 contains 14 residues when both ends are counted.

The sample holds a few counts of this clone. The genes are TRBV3-1 (or the pseudogene TRBV3-2) and TRBJ2-1; tentative D call: TRBD1 (7 bases). V was shortened by 0 bases and J by 5 bases, with 26 bases between the two germline ends. Germline CDR1 and CDR2: LGHDT and YNNKEL (reference sequence). The CDR3 spans 20 residues. CDR3 amino acids: CASSQDRIPFLTRGDNEQFF. CDR3 DNA sequence: TGTGCCAGCAGCCAAGATCGGATCCCCTTTTTAACCAGGGGGGACAATGAGCAGTTCTTC.

This chain uses TRBV7-9 with TRBJ1-2, with a weak D call TRBD1 (5 bases). The V gene lost 3 bases and the J gene lost 8 bases, with 22 bases spanning the gap. The V gene's germline CDR1 is SEHNR and CDR2 FQNEAQ (reference sequence). CDR3 length equals 16 residues. The CDR3: CASSLDPGGELWGYTF. CDR3 nucleotide sequence: TGTGCCAGCAGCTTGGACCCGGGAGGGGAGTTATGGGGCTACACCTTC.

The genes are TRBV27 and TRBJ1-1, with 12 bases fitting TRBD1. The ends lost 6 bases at V and 5 bases at J; junction bases unmatched: 10. CDR3 length: 16 residues. CDR1 is MNHEY, CDR2 SMNVEV, per germline (reference sequence). The CDR3 loop is CASSRGQGAPRTEAFF. The CDR3 DNA reads as TGTGCCAGCAGCCGGGGACAGGGGGCGCCGAGGACTGAAGCTTTCTTT.

The J gene is TRBJ2-5, the V gene TRBV9, with TRBD2 identical over 10 bases. This CDR3 has 16 amino acids. In germline, CDR1 is SGDLS, CDR2 YYNGEE. Trimming at V came to 0 bases and at J to 1 base, leaving 3 bases not matched to a gene. The CDR3: CASSVGSSGSQETQYF. Written as DNA, the CDR3 is TGTGCCAGCAGCGTAGGGTCTAGCGGGAGCCAAGAGACCCAGTACTTC.

The chain has TRBV7-9 and TRBJ1-4, with 9 bases lining up with TRBD1. Germline CDR1 and CDR2: SEHNR and FQNEAQ (reference sequence). V was clipped by 2 bases and J by 7 bases; unmatched bases: 8. The CDR3 is 16 amino acids. The DNA of the CDR3 is TGTGCCAGCAGCTTACGACAGGGGGATCGAGTTGAAAAACTGTTTTTT. It translates to CASSLRQGDRVEKLFF.

The gene calls are TRBV3-1 (or the pseudogene TRBV3-2) and TRBJ2-7; 8 bases fit TRBD1. Trimming removed 4 bases from V and 6 bases from J; junction bases left unmatched: 2. CDR1 LGHDT and CDR2 YNNKEL come from the germline V gene (reference sequence). The CDR3 contains 12 residues. The CDR3 sequence: CASSPTGAEQYF. In nucleotides, the CDR3 is TGTGCCAGCAGCCCGACAGGGGCCGAGCAGTACTTC.

The chain carries TRBV11-1 and TRBJ2-1; the D is unclear. The CDR3 contains 14 residues. Germline lookup yields CDR1 SGHAT and CDR2 FQDESV (reference sequence). V lost 1 base and J 4 bases, leaving 8 bases between the germline ends. The CDR3 loop is CASSLVWSYNEQFF. CDR3 sequence (DNA): TGTGCCAGCAGCTTAGTGTGGAGTTACAATGAGCAGTTCTTC.

V usage is TRBV10-3 and J usage is TRBJ2-7; 8 bases match TRBD2. Trimming cost V 6 bases and J 10 bases; bases outside gene matches: 14. CDR3 length: 14 residues. Germline values: CDR1 ENHRY, CDR2 SYGVKD. CDR3 loop: CAISDQLTSEVQYF. CDR3 DNA: TGTGCCATCAGCGACCAATTGACTAGCGAGGTACAGTACTTC.

V and J are TRBV11-2 and TRBJ1-3; D is possibly TRBD1 (5 bases). The CDR3 spans 14 residues. CDR1 SGHAT and CDR2 FQNNGV come from the germline V gene. Trimming removed 5 bases at V and 3 bases at J, with 11 bases between. CDR3 region: CASSPSGGGNTIYF. The CDR3 DNA reads as TGTGCCAGCAGCCCGTCGGGGGGTGGAAACACCATATATTTT.

The chain couples TRBV9 to TRBJ2-1; 9 nucleotides agree with TRBD1. The CDR3 runs 15 residues. The V and J ends lost 1 base and 4 bases, in that order; junction bases with no gene match: 3. Germline values: CDR1 SGDLS, CDR2 YYNGEE. CDR3 bases: TGTGCCAGCAGCGTACAACAGGGGGCGTACAATGAGCAGTTCTTC. Its translation is CASSVQQGAYNEQFF. Looking up the rest from reference TRBV9 and TRBJ2-1 gives the full variable domain: DSGVTQTPKHLITATGQRVTLRCSPRSGDLSVYWYQQSLDQGLQFLIQYYNGEERAKGNILERFSAQQFPDLHSELNLSSLELGDSALYFCASSVQQGAYNEQFFGPGTRLTVL.